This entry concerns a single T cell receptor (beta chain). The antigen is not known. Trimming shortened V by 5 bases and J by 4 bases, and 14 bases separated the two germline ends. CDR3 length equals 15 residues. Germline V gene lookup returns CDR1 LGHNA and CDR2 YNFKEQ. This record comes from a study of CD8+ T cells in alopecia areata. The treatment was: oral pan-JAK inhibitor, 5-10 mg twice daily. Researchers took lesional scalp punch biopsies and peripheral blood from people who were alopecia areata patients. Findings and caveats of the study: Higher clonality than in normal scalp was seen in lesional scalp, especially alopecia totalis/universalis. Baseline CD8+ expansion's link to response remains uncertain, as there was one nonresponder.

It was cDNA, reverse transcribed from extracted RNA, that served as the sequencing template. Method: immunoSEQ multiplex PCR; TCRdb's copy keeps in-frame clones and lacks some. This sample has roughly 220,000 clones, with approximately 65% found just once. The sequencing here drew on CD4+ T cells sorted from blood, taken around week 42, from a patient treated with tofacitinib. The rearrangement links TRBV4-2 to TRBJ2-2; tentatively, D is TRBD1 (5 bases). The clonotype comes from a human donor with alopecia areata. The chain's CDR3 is CASSKPQDLTGELFF. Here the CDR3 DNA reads TGTGCCAGCAGCAAACCACAGGACCTCACCGGGGAGCTGTTTTTT.